These T cell receptor beta chains were read from a single sample in a study of tumor T cells in aggressive B-cell lymphoma. Some clones are missing from TCRdb's copy, which holds only in-frame ones; the method was immunoSEQ multiplex PCR. The profile shows about 5,000 clones, roughly 87% of them singletons. What was sequenced was tumor tissue. The receptors come from an adult with diffuse large B cell lymphoma. Each CDR3 is given with its conserved first and last residue. A D gene is named only where the DNA matches it firmly. Size is omitted from some rows. Given values are once, few, many or a class for expanded clones.

>TRBV27|TRBD2|TRBJ2-1|.
CASTGLADRGGNEQFF
TGTGCCAGCACGGGACTAGCGGATCGGGGCGGAAATGAGCAGTTCTTC
>TRBV5-1|TRBD1|TRBJ2-2|.
CASSLLQGANTGELFF
TGCGCCAGCAGCTTGTTACAGGGGGCAAACACCGGGGAGCTGTTTTTT
>TRBV2|TRBD2|TRBJ2-5|.
CASSWGVGGQETQYF
TGTGCCAGCAGTTGGGGAGTCGGGGGGCAAGAGACCCAGTACTTC
>TRBV15|TRBD2|TRBJ2-1|once
CATREPGYNEQFF
TGTGCCACGCGGGAGCCGGGATACAATGAGCAGTTCTTC
>TRBV11-2|TRBD2|TRBJ2-7|once
CASSDTTGREGWDEQYF
TGCGCCAGCAGCGATACCACTGGGAGGGAGGGGTGGGACGAGCAGTACTTC
>TRBV9|TRBD2|TRBJ2-1|.
CASSPGGRSSYNEQFF
TGTGCCAGCAGTCCGGGCGGGAGGAGCTCCTACAATGAGCAGTTCTTC
>TRBV7-9|TRBD1|TRBJ2-7|.
CASSRGRGQYEQYF
TGTGCCAGCAGCCGGGGCAGGGGGCAATACGAGCAGTACTTC
>TRBV2|.|TRBJ1-4|.
CASRGGVTNEKLFF
TGTGCCAGCAGAGGCGGGGTGACTAATGAAAAACTGTTTTTT
>TRBV9|.|TRBJ1-1|.
CASSVSWGGNTEAFF
TGTGCCAGCAGCGTATCGTGGGGGGGAAACACTGAAGCTTTCTTT
>TRBV4-1|TRBD1|TRBJ2-5|.
CASSLDRDVLETQYF
TGCGCCAGCAGCCTCGACAGGGACGTATTGGAGACCCAGTACTTC
>TRBV7-2|TRBD1|TRBJ1-2|.
CASSSWTGINYGYTF
TGTGCCAGCAGCTCTTGGACAGGGATTAACTATGGCTACACCTTC
>TRBV7-9|.|TRBJ2-5|.
CASSLNLQGQQYF
TGTGCCAGCAGCTTAAACCTCCAGGGGCAGCAGTACTTC
>TRBV19|TRBD1|TRBJ1-6|.
CASGDRVYNSPLHF
TGTGCCAGTGGGGACAGGGTCTATAATTCACCCCTCCACTTT
>TRBV29-1|.|TRBJ1-2|few
CSVFGLLDGYTF
TGCAGCGTCTTCGGACTTTTAGATGGCTACACCTTC
>TRBV9|TRBD2|TRBJ2-3|.
CASSVDSGRPTDTQYF
TGTGCCAGCAGCGTAGACAGCGGGAGGCCCACAGATACGCAGTATTTT
>TRBV28|.|TRBJ1-6|few
CASSPPDSYNSPLHF
TGTGCCAGCAGTCCCCCGGACAGCTATAATTCACCCCTCCACTTT
>TRBV5-6|.|TRBJ2-7|.
CASSLVSDEQYF
TGTGCCAGCAGCCTAGTTTCGGACGAGCAGTACTTC
>TRBV18|.|TRBJ1-5|.
CASSPLSDQPQHF
TGTGCCAGCTCACCACTTTCGGATCAGCCCCAGCATTTT
>TRBV28|.|TRBJ1-2|once
CASSTRGFGYTF
TGTGCCAGCAGCACCAGGGGTTTTGGCTACACCTTC
>TRBV10-3|TRBD1|TRBJ1-2|.
CAISTGERNYGYTF
TGTGCCATCAGTACAGGGGAGCGTAACTATGGCTACACCTTC
>TRBV20-1|.|TRBJ2-1|.
CSAGHIDEQFF
TGCAGTGCTGGCCATATCGATGAGCAGTTCTTC
>TRBV4-3|TRBD2|TRBJ2-1|.
CASSQDGGGSSYNEQFF
TGCGCCAGCAGCCAAGATGGGGGGGGGAGCTCCTACAATGAGCAGTTCTTC
>TRBV7-3|.|TRBJ2-3|.
CASSRLAVTDTQYF
TGTGCCAGCAGCCGCCTGGCGGTGACAGATACGCAGTATTTT
>TRBV7-9|.|TRBJ1-3|.
CASRGPGTGGNTIYF
TGTGCCAGCAGGGGACCGGGGACTGGAGGAAACACCATATATTTT
>TRBV18|TRBD1|TRBJ1-1|.
CASSLTTGGNTEAFF
TGTGCCAGCTCATTAACGACAGGGGGAAACACTGAAGCTTTCTTT
>TRBV2|TRBD2|TRBJ2-1|.
CTSKETSYYNEQFF
TGTACCAGCAAGGAGACTAGCTACTACAATGAGCAGTTCTTC
>TRBV15|.|TRBJ2-1|once
CATSRDNREHNEQFF
TGTGCCACCAGCAGAGATAACAGGGAACACAATGAGCAGTTCTTC
>TRBV11-3|.|TRBJ1-1|.
CASSPYRETEAFF
TGTGCCAGCAGCCCCTACAGGGAGACTGAAGCTTTCTTT
>TRBV4-2|.|TRBJ1-6|.
CASSQDRANSPLHF
TGTGCCAGCAGCCAAGATCGCGCCAATTCACCCCTCCACTTT
>TRBV6-1|.|TRBJ1-2|.
CASSEAAGVNYGYTF
TGTGCCAGCAGTGAAGCGGCAGGGGTTAACTATGGCTACACCTTC
>TRBV7-2|TRBD2|TRBJ2-5|once
CASSPALAGGPETQYF
TGTGCCAGCAGCCCAGCCCTAGCGGGGGGGCCAGAGACCCAGTACTTC
>TRBV11-2|.|TRBJ2-7|.
CASMLIMAHEQYF
TGTGCCAGCATGCTGATCATGGCCCACGAGCAGTACTTC
>TRBV6-1|.|TRBJ2-7|.
CASSVYEQYF
TGTGCCAGTTCGGTCTACGAGCAGTACTTC
>TRBV28|.|TRBJ2-5|.
CASSQVTPISAQYF
TGTGCCAGCAGCCAAGTGACACCCATTTCGGCCCAGTACTTC
>TRBV7-3|TRBD1|TRBJ2-1|.
CASSSMGTVNNEQFF
TGTGCCAGCAGCTCAATGGGGACAGTTAACAATGAGCAGTTCTTC
>TRBV19|.|TRBJ2-3|.
CASSMAGHSTHTDTQYF
TGTGCCAGTAGTATGGCAGGGCATTCGACTCACACAGATACGCAGTATTTT
>TRBV5-4|.|TRBJ2-7|.
CASSLVGAFEQYF
TGTGCCAGCAGCTTGGTAGGGGCGTTCGAGCAGTACTTC
>TRBV6-4|.|TRBJ1-1|.
CASSVSQGSALAFF
TGTGCCAGCAGTGTCTCACAGGGATCAGCCTTAGCTTTCTTT
>TRBV5-4|.|TRBJ2-3|few
CASSGTADTQYF
TGTGCCAGCAGCGGGACTGCAGATACGCAGTATTTT
>TRBV18|.|TRBJ2-1|.
CASSPPGARVGSYNEQFF
TGTGCCAGCTCACCACCAGGTGCCCGGGTCGGAAGCTACAATGAGCAGTTCTTC
>TRBV5-4|TRBD2|TRBJ2-5|.
CASSVALKRAGDF
TGTGCCAGCAGCGTGGCCCTAAAAAGAGCGGGAGACTTC
>TRBV11-2|.|TRBJ2-1|.
CASIPSPRNEQFF
TGTGCCAGCATCCCCAGTCCCCGAAATGAGCAGTTCTTC
>TRBV9|.|TRBJ2-7|.
CASSVENEQYF
TGTGCCAGCAGCGTAGAGAACGAGCAGTACTTC
>TRBV6-6|.|TRBJ2-5|.
CASSSRTALETQYF
TGTGCCAGCAGTTCCCGGACAGCTCTGGAGACCCAGTACTTC
>TRBV6-5|.|TRBJ2-7|.
CASRPLGDTSYEQYF
TGTGCCAGCAGGCCCTTAGGGGACACTTCCTACGAGCAGTACTTC
>TRBV28|TRBD1|TRBJ1-5|.
CASSLVGTGLNQPQHF
TGTGCCAGCAGTTTGGTCGGGACAGGGTTGAATCAGCCCCAGCATTTT
>TRBV11-3|TRBD1|TRBJ2-7|.
CASSPEGARSYEQYF
TGTGCCAGCAGCCCAGAGGGGGCCCGCTCCTACGAGCAGTACTTC
>TRBV5-1|.|TRBJ2-5|.
CASSMEYKETQYF
TGCGCCAGCAGCATGGAGTACAAAGAGACCCAGTACTTC
>TRBV4-1|TRBD1|TRBJ1-4|.
CASSPQGIKEKLFF
TGCGCCAGCAGCCCACAGGGGATTAAGGAAAAACTGTTTTTT
>TRBV6-5|TRBD2|TRBJ2-5|once
CASSSLAGGLETQYF
TGTGCCAGCAGTTCCCTAGCGGGGGGGCTTGAGACCCAGTACTTC
>TRBV11-2|TRBD1|TRBJ2-7|.
CASRTGNYEQYF
TGTGCCAGCAGGACAGGGAACTACGAGCAGTACTTC
>TRBV7-3|TRBD1|TRBJ2-7|.
CASSVDRGYEQYF
TGTGCCAGCAGCGTGGACAGGGGTTACGAGCAGTACTTC
>TRBV7-6|.|TRBJ1-1|few
CASSLEDSLNTEAFF
TGTGCCAGCAGCTTAGAAGACAGTCTGAACACTGAAGCTTTCTTT
>TRBV30|.|TRBJ2-7|.
CAWSVGVVQYF
TGTGCCTGGAGTGTAGGGGTGGTCCAGTACTTC
>TRBV29-1|.|TRBJ1-5|.
CSVSEQSNQPQHF
TGCAGCGTTTCGGAGCAGAGCAATCAGCCCCAGCATTTT